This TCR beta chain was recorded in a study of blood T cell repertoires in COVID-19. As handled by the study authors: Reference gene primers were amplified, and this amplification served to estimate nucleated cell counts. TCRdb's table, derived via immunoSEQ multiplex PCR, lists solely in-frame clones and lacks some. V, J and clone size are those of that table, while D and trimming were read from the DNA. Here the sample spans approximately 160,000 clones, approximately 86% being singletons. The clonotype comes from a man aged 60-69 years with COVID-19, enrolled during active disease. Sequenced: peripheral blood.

CDR3: CASSQDSAGHNEQFF. The DNA for the CDR3 is TGTGCCAGCAGCCAAGATAGCGCGGGGCACAATGAGCAGTTCTTC. The chain joins TRBV14 to TRBJ2-1; the D gene is possibly TRBD2 (6 bases). V gave up 0 bases and J gave up 5 bases, with 11 bases separating them. CDR3 length: 15 residues. Germline assignment: CDR1 SGHDN and CDR2 FVKESK.